These 22 T cell receptor beta chains came from one sample sequenced in a study of beta chain features in type 1 diabetes. cDNA synthesis used the whole RNA isolate, giving expressed TCRB sequences. TCRdb's copy holds only in-frame clones and misses some; the assay was immunoSEQ multiplex PCR. The sample has some 300,000 clones; 8% are singletons. The specimen was central memory CD4+ T cells from blood. Receptor source: a woman aged 18-35 years in good health.

This clone came up once. The chain links TRBV7-2 to TRBJ1-1, with 7 nucleotides matching TRBD1. Trimming at V came to 1 base and at J to 5 bases, leaving 4 bases not matched to a gene. This CDR3 spans 14 amino acids. Germline CDR1 is SGHTA and CDR2 is FQGNSA. This CDR3 reads CASSLVYRGTEAFF. Written as DNA, the CDR3 is TGTGCCAGCAGCTTAGTCTACAGGGGAACTGAAGCTTTCTTT.

In this sample, this clone turned up a few times. V is TRBV7-3 and J is TRBJ2-2; 8 bases are shared with TRBD2. Trimming at V came to 0 bases and at J to 3 bases, leaving 3 bases not matched to a gene. This CDR3 spans 16 amino acids. Germline V gene lookup returns CDR1 SGHTA and CDR2 FQGTGA. CDR3 DNA sequence: TGTGCCAGCAGCTTAACTAGCGGGGACGACACCGGGGAGCTGTTTTTT. Translation gives CASSLTSGDDTGELFF.

This chain uses TRBV7-9 with TRBJ1-3; D gene unclear. Germline CDR1 SEHNR, CDR2 FQNEAQ (reference sequence). Trimming removed 6 bases from V and 0 bases from J, with 6 bases in between. The CDR3 length is 13 residues. Written as DNA, the CDR3 is TGTGCCAGCAGTCCGAGCTCTGGAAACACCATATATTTT. As protein: CASSPSSGNTIYF. The full variable domain, rest sourced from reference TRBV7-9 and TRBJ1-3, is DTGVSQNPRHKITKRGQNVTFRCDPISEHNRLYWYRQTLGQGPEFLTYFQNEAQLEKSRLLSDRFSAERPKGSFSTLEIQRTEQGDSAMYLCASSPSSGNTIYFGEGSWLTVV.

This clone turned up a few times. The chain links TRBV27 to TRBJ2-5, with 8 positions matching TRBD2. There are 14 residues in the CDR3. Germline V CDR1 and CDR2: MNHEY, SMNVEV (reference sequence). J was trimmed by 11 bases and V by 7 bases; bases with no gene match: 15. The CDR3 bases are TGTGCCAGCAAGCGGAGCGGGAGTAGTGTGGAGCAGTACTTC. This gives the protein CASKRSGSSVEQYF.

This clone was picked up many times. The chain joins TRBV6-6 to TRBJ2-3, with TRBD2 matching over 7 bases. The CDR3 is 15 amino acids. Germline CDR1 reads MNHNY; CDR2 reads SVGAGI (reference sequence). Trimming removed 6 bases from V and 6 bases from J; junction bases left unmatched: 12. The DNA for the CDR3 is TGTGCCAGCAGCCAGCCTAGCGGATCTTGGGATACGCAGTATTTT. The encoded protein is CASSQPSGSWDTQYF.

The chain links TRBV29-1 to TRBJ1-2; TRBD1 might be the D (5 bases). From germline, CDR1 is SQVTM and CDR2 ANQGSEA. The length of the CDR3 is 13 residues. V was clipped by 7 bases and J by 6 bases, with 18 bases between them. CDR3: CSARDPGPHGYTF. CDR3 nucleotide sequence: TGCAGCGCTCGGGACCCAGGGCCACATGGCTACACCTTC.

This clone was counted ten times or more. CDR3 coding DNA: TGTGCCAGCAGCGAACGGGAGTGGAACGAGCAGTACTTC. Protein product: CASSEREWNEQYF. The V and J genes are TRBV11-2 and TRBJ2-7, with a weak D call TRBD2 (6 bases). Trimming cost V 5 bases and J 5 bases, with 13 bases left between them. This CDR3 region has 13 residues. Germline V CDR1 and CDR2: SGHAT, FQNNGV. Together with reference TRBV11-2 and TRBJ2-7, the CDR3 gives the full variable domain: EAGVAQSPRYKIIEKRQSVAFWCNPISGHATLYWYQQILGQGPKLLIQFQNNGVVDDSQLPKDRFSAERLKGVDSTLKIQPAKLEDSAVYLCASSEREWNEQYFGPGTRLTVT.

There are a few counts of this clone. The chain is built from TRBV5-6 and TRBJ2-2; 9 bases fit TRBD1. Germline values: CDR1 SGHDT, CDR2 YYEEEE. The ends lost 4 bases at V and 5 bases at J; junction bases unmatched: 6. This CDR3 contains 15 residues. In DNA, the CDR3 is TGTGCCAGCAGCCTTCGGACAGGGGAGACCGGGGAGCTGTTTTTT. Amino acid sequence: CASSLRTGETGELFF.

This clone came up many times. V usage is TRBV7-2 and J usage is TRBJ2-1, with 8 bases identical to TRBD1. The germline CDR1 and CDR2 sequences are SGHTA and FQGNSA. The CDR3 runs 14 residues. Trimming took 3 bases from V and 7 from J; bases not matched to a gene: 5. The CDR3 protein is CASSFRTGRNEQFF. The CDR3, as DNA: TGTGCCAGCAGCTTTAGGACAGGGCGGAATGAGCAGTTCTTC. Based on the CDR3 plus reference TRBV7-2 and TRBJ2-1, the full variable domain is GAGVSQSPSNKVTEKGKDVELRCDPISGHTALYWYRQSLGQGLEFLIYFQGNSAPDKSGLPSDRFSAERTGGSVSTLTIQRTQQEDSAVYLCASSFRTGRNEQFFGPGTRLTVL.

There are a few counts of this clone. The chain uses TRBV6-6 and TRBJ1-5; tentative D call: TRBD1 (6 bases). The CDR3 has 16 amino acids. CDR1 and CDR2 from the germline V gene are MNHNY and SVGAGI (reference sequence). V lost 0 bases and J 1 base, leaving 10 bases between the germline ends. The CDR3 nucleotides read TGTGCCAGCAGTTACTCATCGGGGGGCAGCAATCAGCCCCAGCATTTT. Translated: CASSYSSGGSNQPQHF.

The table lists this clone with a few counts. J is TRBJ1-5 and V is TRBV6-6; TRBD1 is a possible D gene (5 bases). The CDR3 sequence is 15 residues long. Germline V gene lookup returns CDR1 MNHNY and CDR2 SVGAGI (reference sequence). Trimming removed 5 bases from V and 4 bases from J, with 15 bases in between. CDR3 bases: TGTGCCAGCAGTACAGGAATTTGGATGAATCAGCCCCAGCATTTT. Protein sequence: CASSTGIWMNQPQHF.

The rearrangement links TRBV5-6 to TRBJ2-2, with D tentatively TRBD2 (5 bases). The germline V gene encodes CDR1 SGHDT and CDR2 YYEEEE. This CDR3 contains 14 residues. Trimming took off 6 bases at V and 1 base at J, with 10 bases between the two ends. In DNA form, the CDR3 reads TGTGCCAGCACCGAGGGCCTGAACACCGGGGAGCTGTTTTTT. Encoded protein: CASTEGLNTGELFF.

The genes are TRBV7-8 and TRBJ2-3; 8 bases line up with TRBD1. Germline-derived CDR1 and CDR2 are SGHVS and FQNEAQ. The CDR3 extends over 15 amino acids. The V and J ends lost 5 bases and 9 bases, in that order; junction bases with no gene match: 13. The CDR3 DNA sequence: TGTGCCAGCAGCCTAAGTTCTTCCGGACAGGGAACGCAGTATTTT. Translating it yields CASSLSSSGQGTQYF.

This clone appeared a few times. The chain carries TRBV5-6 and TRBJ1-6, with D possibly TRBD1 on 5 matching bases. V was cut by 0 bases and J by 9 bases, with 7 bases left in between. CDR3 length equals 13 residues. The V gene's germline CDR1 is SGHDT and CDR2 YYEEEE. The CDR3 DNA is TGTGCCAGCAGCTTGGGTAGGGGTTCACCCCTCCACTTT. This sequence encodes CASSLGRGSPLHF.

As regards this clone: A read error may be the cause here, since a much bigger clone is one base away. The chain recombines TRBV7-3 with TRBJ2-1, with a weak D call TRBD1 (5 bases). In germline, CDR1 is SGHTA, CDR2 FQGTGA. V shed 2 bases and J shed 6 bases, with 11 bases lying between them. The CDR3 runs to 14 residues. CDR3 bases: TGTGCCAGCAGCTTAGGGGCAGGGTTCAATGAGCAGTTCTTC. Protein: CASSLGAGFNEQFF.

V usage is TRBV30 and J usage is TRBJ2-5, with D perhaps TRBD1 or TRBD2 (5 bases each). CDR3 length equals 13 residues. Trimming took 7 bases from V and 5 from J, leaving 17 bases between them. From germline, CDR1 is GTSNPN and CDR2 SVGIG (reference sequence). The CDR3 protein is CAFSGTGGETQYF. The DNA of the CDR3 is TGTGCCTTTTCCGGGACCGGTGGGGAGACCCAGTACTTC.

This chain connects TRBV28 to TRBJ1-2; 7 nucleotides match TRBD1. CDR1 and CDR2 (germline): MDHEN, SYDVKM. V dropped 5 bases and J dropped 2; count of bases not matched to a gene: 8. The CDR3 is 15 residues long. The CDR3 DNA follows: TGTGCCAGCAGTGTTCGGACAGGAACAAACTATGGCTACACCTTC. This sequence encodes CASSVRTGTNYGYTF.

The chain uses TRBV5-4 and TRBJ1-2, with D unclear. The CDR3 length is 15 residues. The germline V and J ends were trimmed by 4 bases and 1 base, with 14 bases remaining between them. The V gene's germline CDR1 is SGHNT and CDR2 YYREEE (reference sequence). This CDR3 reads CASSKGGDYNYGYTF. Written as DNA, the CDR3 is TGTGCCAGCAGCAAGGGAGGAGATTATAACTATGGCTACACCTTC.

This chain joins TRBV7-2 and TRBJ2-5; D gene ambiguous. Trimming stripped 1 base from V and 1 base from J, with 7 bases between. The CDR3 has 14 residues. Germline V lookup: CDR1 SGHTA, CDR2 FQGNSA. CDR3 amino acids: CASSLDGGQETQYF. As DNA, the CDR3 is TGTGCCAGCAGCTTAGATGGTGGCCAAGAGACCCAGTACTTC. The variable domain in full, completed from reference TRBV7-2 and TRBJ2-5, reads GAGVSQSPSNKVTEKGKDVELRCDPISGHTALYWYRQSLGQGLEFLIYFQGNSAPDKSGLPSDRFSAERTGGSVSTLTIQRTQQEDSAVYLCASSLDGGQETQYFGPGTRLLVL.

There are many counts of this clone. The rearrangement links TRBV6-5 to TRBJ1-2; tentative D call: TRBD1 (5 bases). The CDR3 spans 15 residues. The germline V and J ends were trimmed by 5 bases and 0 bases, with 13 bases remaining between them. Germline assignment: CDR1 MNHEY and CDR2 SVGAGI. CDR3: CASSRTYNTNYGYTF. The CDR3 DNA reads TGTGCCAGCAGTCGGACATACAACACTAACTATGGCTACACCTTC.

The sample holds a few counts of this clone. The V call is TRBV19, the J call TRBJ1-4; TRBD1 aligns across 8 bases. Germline V CDR1 and CDR2: LNHDA, SQIVND (reference sequence). This CDR3 region has 15 residues. The ends lost 8 bases at V and 0 bases at J; junction bases unmatched: 5. The CDR3 nucleotides are TGTGCCAGTCAGGGACAGGCGACAACTAATGAAAAACTGTTTTTT. Encoded protein: CASQGQATTNEKLFF.

The sample holds a few counts of this clone. The chain couples TRBV7-9 to TRBJ2-1; 9 positions agree with TRBD2. The V gene's germline CDR1 is SEHNR and CDR2 FQNEAQ (reference sequence). CDR3 length: 18 amino acids. The V segment lost 4 bases and the J segment 8 bases; nucleotides outside the gene matches: 18. CDR3 DNA: TGTGCCAGCAGCTGGACAGCGGGGGGCCTTATCGTAAAGGATGAGCAGTTCTTC. As protein: CASSWTAGGLIVKDEQFF.